The 7 T cell receptor beta chains below all came from one sample that was sequenced in a study of identifying expanded T cells in peripheral blood (dated by TCRdb to between 2019 and 2020). The method was the immunoSEQ multiplex PCR assay. In its TCRdb copy, this immuneACCESS table keeps in-frame sequences only and misses some clones. Where compared with another copy, unresolved V genes explain less than half of these, and the others have no known cause. The sample table contains fewer than 110,000 clones; only one count was recorded for approximately 90% of them. The ten largest clones take up approximately 18% of the sample. The specimen sequenced was blood. These receptors were taken from a person aged 18 to 75 in good health.

This clone has just a few counts. The chain links TRBV2 to TRBJ1-6, with D perhaps matching TRBD1 (5 bases). The CDR3 is 16 amino acids. V was shortened by 2 bases and J by 4 bases, with 12 bases between the two germline ends. CDR1 is SNHLY, CDR2 FYNNEI, per germline. This chain's CDR3 is CASSEMGLGYNSPLHF. The DNA for the CDR3 is TGTGCCAGCAGTGAAATGGGGCTCGGGTATAATTCACCCCTCCACTTT.

The chain joins TRBV2 to TRBJ1-2; D not resolved. Germline V CDR1 and CDR2: SNHLY, FYNNEI. This CDR3 has 11 residues. The V end was cut by 4 bases, the J end by 5 bases, with 5 bases between. The CDR3 is CASSVGYGYTF. CDR3 in DNA: TGTGCCAGCAGTGTAGGATATGGCTACACCTTC.

The chain couples TRBV13 to TRBJ1-1; a weak D match, TRBD1 (6 bases). Trimming removed 4 bases from V and 7 bases from J, with 13 bases in between. There are 13 residues in the CDR3. Germline loops: CDR1 PRHDT, CDR2 FYEKMQ (reference sequence). This CDR3 reads CASSSGGRNEAFF. CDR3 in DNA: TGTGCCAGCAGCTCTGGGGGGCGGAATGAAGCTTTCTTT.

This clone was observed a single time. This chain connects TRBV2 to TRBJ2-6; D remains unclear. Trimming took off 1 base at V and 0 bases at J, with 10 bases between the two ends. Germline lookup yields CDR1 SNHLY and CDR2 FYNNEI. The CDR3 runs 17 residues. This CDR3 is CASSEDATASGANVLTF. CDR3 sequence (DNA): TGTGCCAGCAGTGAAGATGCAACAGCCTCTGGGGCCAACGTCCTGACTTTC.

The CDR3 sequence: CASSSPGQGPPNTEAFF. CDR3 nucleotides: TGTGCCAGCAGCTCTCCGGGACAGGGGCCGCCGAACACTGAAGCTTTCTTT. J is TRBJ1-1 and V is TRBV28, with 10 positions matching TRBD1. V trimming: 6 bases; J trimming: 1 base; junction bases outside the gene matches: 11. The germline V gene encodes CDR1 MDHEN and CDR2 SYDVKM. This CDR3 region has 17 residues.

The V and J genes are TRBV9 and TRBJ2-1; D remains unclear. Germline CDR1 reads SGDLS; CDR2 reads YYNGEE. The CDR3 length is 16 residues. Deletions cut 0 bases from V and 0 bases from J, with 10 bases between. CDR3 coding DNA: TGTGCCAGCAGCGTAGCGAAGGGCTTCTCCTACAATGAGCAGTTCTTC. It codes for CASSVAKGFSYNEQFF.

The chain recombines TRBV5-6 with TRBJ2-3; 13 bases are a match to TRBD2. This CDR3 comprises 15 residues. V lost 5 bases and J lost 0; bases outside the gene matches: 0. Germline V CDR1 and CDR2: SGHDT, YYEEEE. The DNA for the CDR3 is TGTGCCAGCAGGGGACTAGCGGGGAGCACAGATACGCAGTATTTT. This gives the protein CASRGLAGSTDTQYF.